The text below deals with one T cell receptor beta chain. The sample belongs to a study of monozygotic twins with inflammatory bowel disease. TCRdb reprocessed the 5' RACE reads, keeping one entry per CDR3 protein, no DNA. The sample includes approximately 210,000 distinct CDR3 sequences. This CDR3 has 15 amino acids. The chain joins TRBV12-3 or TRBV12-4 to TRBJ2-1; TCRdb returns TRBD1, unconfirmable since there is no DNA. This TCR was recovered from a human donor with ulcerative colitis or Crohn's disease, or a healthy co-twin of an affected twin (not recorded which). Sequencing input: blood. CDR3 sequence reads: CASSSGGNWPNEQFF.